This TCR beta chain was observed in a study of blood T cell repertoires in COVID-19. As for the study in general: PBMCs, B-cell-depleted T cells, or T cells were the source of the cDNA or gDNA that made up the material.

The CDR3 has 13 amino acids. Germline loops: CDR1 MNHEY, CDR2 SMNVEV (reference sequence). V lost 7 bases and J lost 6; bases outside the gene matches: 1. This clone was seen once. As handled by the study authors: Nucleated cell number was recorded as an estimate derived from reference gene primer amplification. Clones were read by immunoSEQ multiplex PCR, and TCRdb kept only the in-frame ones, dropping some. That table supplies the V and J calls and clone size; D and trimming were determined from the DNA. The sample comprises 250,000 to 300,000 clones, about four fifths of which are singletons, and 4.5% to 6% rests with the top ten.

Material: PBMCs or T cells enriched from blood (not recorded which). The TCR was taken from a man aged 35 to 55 who had been exposed to COVID-19. This chain uses TRBV27 with TRBJ1-4; TRBD1 agrees at 11 bases. The CDR3 reads CASTGQGDEKLFF. The CDR3 bases are TGTGCCAGCACGGGACAGGGGGATGAAAAACTGTTTTTT.